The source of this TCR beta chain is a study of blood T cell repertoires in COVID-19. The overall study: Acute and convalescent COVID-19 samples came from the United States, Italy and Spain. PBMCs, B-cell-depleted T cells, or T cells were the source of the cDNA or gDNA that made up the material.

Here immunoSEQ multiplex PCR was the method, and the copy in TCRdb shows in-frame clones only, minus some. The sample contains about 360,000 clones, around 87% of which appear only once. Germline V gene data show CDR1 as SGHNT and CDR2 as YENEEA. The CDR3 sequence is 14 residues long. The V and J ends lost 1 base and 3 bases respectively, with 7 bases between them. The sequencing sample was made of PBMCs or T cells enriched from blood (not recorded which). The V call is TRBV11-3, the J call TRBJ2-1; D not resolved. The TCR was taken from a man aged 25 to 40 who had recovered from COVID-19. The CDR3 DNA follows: TGTGCCAGCAGCTTAGGCGGTAGCTACAATGAGCAGTTCTTC. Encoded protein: CASSLGGSYNEQFF.